One sample yielded the 2 T cell receptor beta chains listed below, sequenced in a study of somatic mutations in cytotoxic T cells in rheumatoid arthritis. Libraries were prepared by immunoSEQ multiplex PCR; TCRdb keeps only in-frame clonotypes and omits some of them. Seen here are about 9,000 clones, roughly 73% observed once, and the top ten hold approximately 4.9%. The sample consisted of CD8+ T cells sorted from blood. These TCRs come from an adult with rheumatoid arthritis.

The chain links TRBV4-3 to TRBJ2-3; D ambiguous. Germline values: CDR1 LGHNA, CDR2 YSLEER. V gave up 0 bases and J gave up 0 bases, with 16 bases separating them. The CDR3 has 18 amino acids. DNA for the CDR3: TGCGCCAGCAGCCAAGATAACGCCCCGACATCAAGCACAGATACGCAGTATTTT. Its protein product is CASSQDNAPTSSTDTQYF.

This chain uses TRBV7-2 with TRBJ1-2; 8 bases are shared with TRBD1. The junction had 3 bases not matched to a gene; V was cut back by 1 base and J by 2 bases. The CDR3 is made up of 15 amino acids. The V gene's germline CDR1 is SGHTA and CDR2 FQGNSA. The CDR3 loop is CASSLVGTGNYGYTF. The CDR3 DNA reads TGTGCCAGCAGCTTAGTCGGGACAGGCAACTATGGCTACACCTTC.